This TCR beta chain appears in the sequencing data of a study of cytomegalovirus exposure and HLA in healthy donors. Findings and caveats of the study: Apart from CMV serostatus, no immune exposure information was available. A later analysis showed TCR association rates differing by HLA locus, peaking at DRB1 and lowest at HLA-C.

The CDR3 loop spans 15 amino acids. Germline CDR1 reads SGHRS; CDR2 reads YFSETQ. The V segment lost 5 bases and the J segment 3 bases; nucleotides outside the gene matches: 6. Both 60 Vbeta primers and 13 Jbeta primers went into the PCR. Assay used: immunoSEQ multiplex PCR; TCRdb lists only in-frame clones, some missing. The sample shows around 140,000 clones, approximately 60% of them seen only once. On this clone: Antigen: not known.

This sequence joins TRBV5-1 and TRBJ1-5; TRBD1 matches at 9 bases. The source is a woman in her thirties or forties in good health and CMV-seronegative. Specimen: PBMCs. The CDR3 DNA is TGCGCCAGCAGTCCCGGACAGGGGTACAATCAGCCCCAGCATTTT. Its protein product is CASSPGQGYNQPQHF.